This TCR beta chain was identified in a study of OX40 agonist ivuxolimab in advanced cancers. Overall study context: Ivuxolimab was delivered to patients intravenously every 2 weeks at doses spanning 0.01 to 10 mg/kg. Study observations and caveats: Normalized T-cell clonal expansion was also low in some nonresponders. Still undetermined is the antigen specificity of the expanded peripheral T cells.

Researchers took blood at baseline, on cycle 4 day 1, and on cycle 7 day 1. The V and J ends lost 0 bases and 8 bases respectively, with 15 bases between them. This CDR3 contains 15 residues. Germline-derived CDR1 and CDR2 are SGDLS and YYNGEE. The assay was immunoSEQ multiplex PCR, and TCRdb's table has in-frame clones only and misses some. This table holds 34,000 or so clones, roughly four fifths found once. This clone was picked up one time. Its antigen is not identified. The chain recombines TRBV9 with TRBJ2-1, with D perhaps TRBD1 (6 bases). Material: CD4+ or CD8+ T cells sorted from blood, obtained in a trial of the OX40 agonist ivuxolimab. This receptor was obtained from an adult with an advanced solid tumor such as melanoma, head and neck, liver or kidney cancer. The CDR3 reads CASSVEPTGVDEQFF. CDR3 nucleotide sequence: TGTGCCAGCAGCGTAGAACCGACAGGCGTGGATGAGCAGTTCTTC.